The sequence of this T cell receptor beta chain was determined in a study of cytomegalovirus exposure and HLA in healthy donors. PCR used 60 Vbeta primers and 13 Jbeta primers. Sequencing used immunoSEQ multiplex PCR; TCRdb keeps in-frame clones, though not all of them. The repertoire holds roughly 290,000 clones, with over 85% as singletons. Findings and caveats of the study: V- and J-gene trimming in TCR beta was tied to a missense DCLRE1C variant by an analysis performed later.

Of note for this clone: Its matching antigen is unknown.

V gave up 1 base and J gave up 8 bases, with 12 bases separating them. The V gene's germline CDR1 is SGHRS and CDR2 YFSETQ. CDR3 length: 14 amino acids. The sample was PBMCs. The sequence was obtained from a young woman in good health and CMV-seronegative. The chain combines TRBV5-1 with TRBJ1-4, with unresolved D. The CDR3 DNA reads TGCGCCAGCAGCTTGTATTCAGGTGGGGAAAAACTGTTTTTT. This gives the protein CASSLYSGGEKLFF.